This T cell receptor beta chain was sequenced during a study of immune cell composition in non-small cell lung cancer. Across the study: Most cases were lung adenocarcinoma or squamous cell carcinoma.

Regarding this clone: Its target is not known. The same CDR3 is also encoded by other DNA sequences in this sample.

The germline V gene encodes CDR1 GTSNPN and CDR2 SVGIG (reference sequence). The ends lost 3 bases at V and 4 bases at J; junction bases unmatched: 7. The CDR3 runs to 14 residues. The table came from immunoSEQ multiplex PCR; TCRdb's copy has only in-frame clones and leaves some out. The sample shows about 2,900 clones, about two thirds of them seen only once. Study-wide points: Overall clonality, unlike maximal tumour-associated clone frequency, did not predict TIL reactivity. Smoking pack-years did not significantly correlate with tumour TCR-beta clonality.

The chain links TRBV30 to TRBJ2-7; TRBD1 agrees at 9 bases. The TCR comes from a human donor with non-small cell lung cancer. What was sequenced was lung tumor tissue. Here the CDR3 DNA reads TGTGCCTGGAGCCCCCGGGACAGGGCATACGAGCAGTACTTC. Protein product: CAWSPRDRAYEQYF.